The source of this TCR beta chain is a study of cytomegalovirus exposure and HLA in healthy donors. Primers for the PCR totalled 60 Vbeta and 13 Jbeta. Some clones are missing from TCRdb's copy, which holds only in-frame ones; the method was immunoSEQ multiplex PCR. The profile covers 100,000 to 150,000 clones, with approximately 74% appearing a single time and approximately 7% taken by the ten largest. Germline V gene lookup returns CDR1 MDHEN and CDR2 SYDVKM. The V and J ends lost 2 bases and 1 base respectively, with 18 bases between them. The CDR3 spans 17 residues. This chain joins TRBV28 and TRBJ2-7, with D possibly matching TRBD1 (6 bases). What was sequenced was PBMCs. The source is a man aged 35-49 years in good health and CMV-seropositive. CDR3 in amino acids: CASSLTPGGQLSYEQYF. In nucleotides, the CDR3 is TGTGCCAGCAGTTTAACCCCAGGCGGACAGTTGTCCTACGAGCAGTACTTC.